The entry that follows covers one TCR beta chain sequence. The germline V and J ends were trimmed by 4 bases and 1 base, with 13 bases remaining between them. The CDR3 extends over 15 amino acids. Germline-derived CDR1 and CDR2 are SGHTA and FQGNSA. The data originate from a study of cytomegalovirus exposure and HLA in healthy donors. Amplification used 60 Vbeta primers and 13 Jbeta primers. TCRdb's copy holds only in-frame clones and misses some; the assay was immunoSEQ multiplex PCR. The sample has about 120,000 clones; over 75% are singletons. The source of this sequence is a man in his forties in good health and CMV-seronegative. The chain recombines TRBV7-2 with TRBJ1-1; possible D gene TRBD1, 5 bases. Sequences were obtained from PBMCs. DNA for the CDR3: TGTGCCAGCAGCTCCGAAGCAGGACAGAACACTGAAGCTTTCTTT. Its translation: CASSSEAGQNTEAFF.